These 20 T cell receptor beta chains were sequenced from one sample in a study of blood T cell repertoires in COVID-19. Here immunoSEQ multiplex PCR was the method, and the copy in TCRdb shows in-frame clones only, minus some. This table holds tens of thousands of clones, 70% to 90% found once. Input material: peripheral blood. The origin of the receptors is a human donor in a cohort sampled during active COVID-19.

Only one count was recorded for this clone. The chain joins TRBV9 to TRBJ2-1; 10 bases agree with TRBD2. In germline, CDR1 is SGDLS, CDR2 YYNGEE. V gave up 3 bases and J gave up 9 bases; unmatched junction bases: 9. This CDR3 has 15 amino acids. For the CDR3, the DNA is TGTGCCAGCAGCGATCGGACTAGCGGCGGGGGTGAGCAGTTCTTC. Its protein is CASSDRTSGGGEQFF.

This clone was found once. The chain links TRBV4-3 to TRBJ1-4, with 10 bases matching TRBD1. Losses at the gene ends were 4 bases for V and 8 bases for J; bases not matched to a gene: 4. Germline CDR1 LGHNA, CDR2 YSLEER. This CDR3 is 14 amino acids long. The CDR3: CASSRGQGGEKLFF. The CDR3 region has the DNA TGCGCCAGCAGCCGCGGACAGGGGGGCGAAAAACTGTTTTTT.

The chain links TRBV5-1 to TRBJ2-3; 7 nucleotides match TRBD2. CDR3 length: 16 residues. The germline CDR1 and CDR2 sequences are SGHRS and YFSETQ. V was clipped by 3 bases and J by 1 base; unmatched bases: 8. The CDR3 region is CASSSTRDYGTDTQYF. In DNA form, the CDR3 reads TGCGCCAGCAGCTCCACTCGGGACTACGGCACAGATACGCAGTATTTT.

The DNA for the CDR3 is TGTGCCAGCAGCCTCACAGCGGGGGGGTACAATGAGCAGTTCTTC. It specifies CASSLTAGGYNEQFF. This rearrangement joins TRBV7-2 to TRBJ2-1, with 10 positions matching TRBD2. Germline CDR1 SGHTA, CDR2 FQGNSA. This CDR3 has 15 amino acids. The V and J ends lost 5 bases and 4 bases, in that order; junction bases with no gene match: 5.

The V call is TRBV28, the J call TRBJ1-3; 7 bases line up with TRBD1. The CDR3 spans 15 residues. Germline assignment: CDR1 MDHEN and CDR2 SYDVKM. V dropped 5 bases and J dropped 2; count of bases not matched to a gene: 6. The CDR3 is CASSALRGTGNTIYF. The CDR3 DNA is TGTGCCAGCAGTGCCCTCAGGGGGACTGGAAACACCATATATTTT.

The CDR3 DNA reads as TGTGCCAGTAGCCGGGGGGGGGTCTCCTACAATGAGCAGTTCTTC. This sequence encodes CASSRGGVSYNEQFF. The V and J genes are TRBV19 and TRBJ2-1, with 8 bases matching TRBD2. Germline V lookup: CDR1 LNHDA, CDR2 SQIVND (reference sequence). There are 15 residues in the CDR3. V was clipped by 6 bases and J by 0 bases; unmatched bases: 4.

The CDR3 DNA sequence: TGTGCCAGCAGCCAAGATGTTAGACAGCGAAACACTGAAGCTTTCTTT. As protein: CASSQDVRQRNTEAFF. The V and J genes are TRBV4-2 and TRBJ1-1; D is perhaps TRBD1 (5 bases). The V end lost 0 bases, the J end lost 2 bases, and 13 bases lay between the germline ends. From germline, CDR1 is LGHNA and CDR2 YNFKEQ. This CDR3 has 16 amino acids.

The chain is built from TRBV7-8 and TRBJ1-5; 9 nucleotides match TRBD1. From germline, CDR1 is SGHVS and CDR2 FQNEAQ. J gave up 3 bases and V 5 bases, and 8 bases lay outside the gene matches. This CDR3 contains 16 residues. This CDR3 is CASSQLTGGPNQPQHF. CDR3 DNA sequence: TGTGCCAGCAGCCAGTTAACAGGGGGCCCCAATCAGCCCCAGCATTTT.

The V and J genes are TRBV9 and TRBJ1-1, with D perhaps TRBD1 (5 bases). The CDR3 is 15 amino acids. Germline loops: CDR1 SGDLS, CDR2 YYNGEE. V was pared by 4 bases and J by 1 base, with 14 bases between. CDR3 protein: CASSFEGRGNTEAFF. As DNA, the CDR3 is TGTGCCAGCAGCTTCGAGGGGCGGGGGAACACTGAAGCTTTCTTT. Combining the CDR3 with reference TRBV9 and TRBJ1-1 gives the whole variable domain DSGVTQTPKHLITATGQRVTLRCSPRSGDLSVYWYQQSLDQGLQFLIQYYNGEERAKGNILERFSAQQFPDLHSELNLSSLELGDSALYFCASSFEGRGNTEAFFGQGTRLTVV.

CDR3 amino acids: CASSQGVGGDTEAFF. The CDR3 nucleotides read TGTGCCAGCAGCCAAGGGGTCGGAGGGGATACTGAAGCTTTCTTT. This chain uses TRBV4-2 with TRBJ1-1; D might be TRBD1 (5 bases). CDR3 length: 15 residues. Germline loops: CDR1 LGHNA, CDR2 YNFKEQ. The V gene lost 1 base and the J gene lost 5 bases, with 14 bases spanning the gap.

The chain links TRBV6-6 to TRBJ1-1; D uncertain. The V end lost 7 bases, the J end lost 4 bases, and 16 bases lay between the germline ends. Germline CDR1 is MNHNY and CDR2 is SVGAGI (reference sequence). The CDR3 consists of 14 residues. CDR3 amino acids: CASTIWGVATEAFF. The CDR3 nucleotides read TGTGCCAGCACCATATGGGGAGTGGCCACTGAAGCTTTCTTT.

The chain combines TRBV2 with TRBJ2-7, with TRBD1 matching over 7 bases. CDR3 length equals 14 residues. Germline V CDR1 and CDR2: SNHLY, FYNNEI. V shed 7 bases, J shed 0 bases, and the junction held 6 bases outside the gene matches. The CDR3 nucleotides are TGTGCCAGCATTATACAGGGGTCCTCCTACGAGCAGTACTTC. It yields the protein CASIIQGSSYEQYF.

The sample holds one count of this clone. The chain has TRBV15 and TRBJ1-1; no reliable D call. This CDR3 comprises 14 residues. The germline V and J ends were trimmed by 1 base and 4 bases, with 10 bases remaining between them. CDR1 is LNHNV, CDR2 YYDKDF, per germline (reference sequence). The CDR3 sequence: CATSRGEGITEAFF. The CDR3 DNA sequence: TGTGCCACCAGCAGAGGTGAGGGAATCACTGAAGCTTTCTTT.

The chain uses TRBV18 and TRBJ1-2; a possible D gene is TRBD1 (6 bases). Germline V CDR1 and CDR2: KGHSH, LQKENI. CDR3 length: 16 amino acids. V dropped 0 bases and J dropped 2 bases, with 13 bases sitting between them. CDR3 sequence: CASSPPASGGNYGYTF. For the CDR3, the DNA is TGTGCCAGCTCACCACCGGCGTCTGGGGGCAACTATGGCTACACCTTC.

The chain uses TRBV4-1 and TRBJ2-7; the match to TRBD2 covers 7 bases. This CDR3 region has 16 residues. V trimming: 1 base; J trimming: 5 bases; junction bases outside the gene matches: 11. Germline V gene sequence: CDR1 MGHRA, CDR2 YSYEKL. DNA of the CDR3: TGCGCCAGCAGCCAAGGTGTGGGAGGGCCTCCCCACGAGCAGTACTTC. This codes for CASSQGVGGPPHEQYF.

In DNA form, the CDR3 reads TGTGCCAGCAGTCTTATAAGCAGGGATAATGAAAAACTGTTTTTT. It encodes CASSLISRDNEKLFF. The chain employs TRBV28 and TRBJ1-4; tentatively, D is TRBD1 (5 bases). Germline V gene lookup returns CDR1 MDHEN and CDR2 SYDVKM. The CDR3 extends over 15 amino acids. Deletions cut 5 bases from V and 4 bases from J, with 14 bases between.

The chain is built from TRBV9 and TRBJ1-5; D unresolved. CDR3 length: 13 residues. The V gene's germline CDR1 is SGDLS and CDR2 YYNGEE. V was clipped by 8 bases and J by 5 bases, with 14 bases between them. The DNA of the CDR3 is TGTGCCAGTAACGGTGGTCCGGATCAGCCCCAGCATTTT. Amino acid sequence: CASNGGPDQPQHF.

This clone appeared a few times. This chain links TRBV5-5 with TRBJ2-4; TRBD1 aligns across 11 bases. Germline V gene sequence: CDR1 SGHKS, CDR2 YYEKEE (reference sequence). This CDR3 has 19 residues. V lost 1 base to trimming and J lost 0 bases; unmatched junction nucleotides: 9. This chain's CDR3 is CASSLLDRGHSSAKNIQYF. CDR3 nucleotide sequence: TGTGCCAGCAGCTTGCTGGACAGGGGGCATTCGTCAGCCAAAAACATTCAGTACTTC.

The J gene is TRBJ2-7, the V gene TRBV5-1; 7 bases fit TRBD2. V dropped 0 bases and J dropped 2; count of bases not matched to a gene: 5. Germline assignment: CDR1 SGHRS and CDR2 YFSETQ. This CDR3 is 15 amino acids long. This chain's CDR3 is CASSLVSSGPYEQYF. For the CDR3, the DNA is TGCGCCAGCAGCTTGGTGTCTAGCGGCCCCTACGAGCAGTACTTC. Full variable domain (outside the CDR3, taken from reference TRBV5-1 and TRBJ2-7): KAGVTQTPRYLIKTRGQQVTLSCSPISGHRSVSWYQQTPGQGLQFLFEYFSETQRNKGNFPGRFSGRQFSNSRSEMNVSTLELGDSALYLCASSLVSSGPYEQYFGPGTRLTVT.

This chain uses TRBV5-1 with TRBJ2-3; 7 bases fit TRBD1. Looked up from germline, CDR1 is SGHRS and CDR2 is YFSETQ. The CDR3 extends over 16 amino acids. V lost 0 bases, J lost 2 bases, and 6 bases stayed unmatched. The CDR3 bases are TGCGCCAGCAGCTTGGAAGGGGGCTCCTTCACAGATACGCAGTATTTT. It specifies CASSLEGGSFTDTQYF.